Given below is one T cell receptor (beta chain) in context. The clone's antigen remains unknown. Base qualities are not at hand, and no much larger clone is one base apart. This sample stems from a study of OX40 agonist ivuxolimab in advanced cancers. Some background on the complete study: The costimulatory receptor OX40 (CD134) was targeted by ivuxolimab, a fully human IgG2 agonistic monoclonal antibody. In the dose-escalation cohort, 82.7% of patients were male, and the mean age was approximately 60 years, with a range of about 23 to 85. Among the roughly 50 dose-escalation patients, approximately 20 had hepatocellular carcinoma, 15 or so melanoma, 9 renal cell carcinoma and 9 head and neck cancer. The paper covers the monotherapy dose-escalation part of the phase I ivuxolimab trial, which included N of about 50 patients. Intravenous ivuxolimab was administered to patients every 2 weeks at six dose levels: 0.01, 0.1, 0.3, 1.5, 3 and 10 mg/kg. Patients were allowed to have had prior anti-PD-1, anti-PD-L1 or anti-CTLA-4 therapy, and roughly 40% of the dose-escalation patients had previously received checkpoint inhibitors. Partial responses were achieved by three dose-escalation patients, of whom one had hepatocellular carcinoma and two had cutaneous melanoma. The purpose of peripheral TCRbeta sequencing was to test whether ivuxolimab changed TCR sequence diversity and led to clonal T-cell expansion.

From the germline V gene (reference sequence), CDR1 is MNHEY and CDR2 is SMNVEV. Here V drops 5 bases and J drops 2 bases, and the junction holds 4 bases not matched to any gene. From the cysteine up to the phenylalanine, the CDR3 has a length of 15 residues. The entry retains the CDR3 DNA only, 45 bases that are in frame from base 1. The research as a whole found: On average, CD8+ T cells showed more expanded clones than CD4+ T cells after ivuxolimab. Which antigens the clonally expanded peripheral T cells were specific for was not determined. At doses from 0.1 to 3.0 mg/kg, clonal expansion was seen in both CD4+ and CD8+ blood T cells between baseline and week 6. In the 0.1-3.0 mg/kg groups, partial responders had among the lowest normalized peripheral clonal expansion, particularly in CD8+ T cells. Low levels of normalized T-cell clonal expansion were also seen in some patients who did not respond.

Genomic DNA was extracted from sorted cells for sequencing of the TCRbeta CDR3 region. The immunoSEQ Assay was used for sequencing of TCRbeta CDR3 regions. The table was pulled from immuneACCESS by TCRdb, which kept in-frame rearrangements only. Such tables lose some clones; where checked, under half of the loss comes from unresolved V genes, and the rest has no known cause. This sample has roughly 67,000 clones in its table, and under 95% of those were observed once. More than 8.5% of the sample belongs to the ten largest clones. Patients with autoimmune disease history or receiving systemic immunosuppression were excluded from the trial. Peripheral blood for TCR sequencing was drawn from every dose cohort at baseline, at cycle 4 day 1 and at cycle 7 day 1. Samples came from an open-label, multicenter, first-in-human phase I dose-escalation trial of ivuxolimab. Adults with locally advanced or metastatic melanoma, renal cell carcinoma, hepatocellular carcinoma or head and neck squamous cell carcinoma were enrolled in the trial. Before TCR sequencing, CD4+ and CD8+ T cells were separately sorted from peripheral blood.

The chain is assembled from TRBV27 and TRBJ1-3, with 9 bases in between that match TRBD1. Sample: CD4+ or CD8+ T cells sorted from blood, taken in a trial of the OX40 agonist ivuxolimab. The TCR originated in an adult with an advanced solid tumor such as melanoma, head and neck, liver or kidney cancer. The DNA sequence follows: TGTGCCAGCAGTGTGACAGGGGGAACTGGAAACACCATATATTTT. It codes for CASSVTGGTGNTIYF.